This T cell receptor beta chain stems from a study of Ad26.COV2.S vaccination and SARS-CoV-2 variants. The protocol was immunoSEQ multiplex PCR, while the TCRdb copy is restricted to in-frame clones and leaves out a portion. The table includes about 320,000 clones, 86% detected once. Treatment of the sample: roughly 18 received Ad26.COV2.S at low or high dose, single or two shots; a few received placebo; per-sample allocation not given. At day 63 after the first vaccine or placebo injection, samples were drawn. The starting material was peripheral blood, obtained in a trial of Ad26.COV2.S vaccine versus placebo. The clonotype originates from a person between 18 and 60 years old who received the Ad26.COV2.S COVID-19 vaccine or a placebo.

This chain's CDR3 is CASSVGEGGRNQPQHF. CDR3 DNA sequence: TGTGCCAGCAGCGTAGGCGAGGGCGGTCGGAATCAGCCCCAGCATTTT. The V gene is TRBV9, the J gene TRBJ1-5; D gene uncertain. The germline CDR1 and CDR2 sequences are SGDLS and YYNGEE. Between the trimmed V and J ends, which lost 0 bases and 4 bases, there was a span of 14 bases. This CDR3 is built from 16 residues.